The clone carrying this TCR beta chain was counted ten times or more. What it binds is unknown. Generation of TCR cDNA used 5'RACE template switching (which added a universal primer site and UMIs). TCRdb ran MiXCR on the 5' RACE reads and lists one entry per CDR3 protein. Of about 340,000 distinct CDR3 sequences listed, over 8% were seen once; the top ten hold about a sixth. CDR1 MNHEY and CDR2 SVGAGI come from the germline V gene. Trimming cost V 5 bases and J 0 bases, with 7 bases left between them. The CDR3 sequence is 13 residues long. The data were obtained in a study of T cells after yellow fever vaccination. General study findings and limits: A large majority of primary-vaccination clones showed up again after the booster (about 97% CD4, roughly 91% CD8). Secondary responses were weaker yet peaked faster, day 5 versus 15. Contamination of FACS-sorted repertoires by abundant clonotypes from the bulk population could occur.

The chain joins TRBV6-5 to TRBJ1-1; unclear D gene. The sequence derives from a man between 18 and 35 years old who received the YFV17D yellow fever vaccine. The material sequenced was PBMCs, taken on the day of the first yellow fever vaccination. CDR3 protein: CASSHHLNTEAFF. DNA of the CDR3: TGTGCCAGCAGTCACCACTTGAACACTGAAGCTTTCTTT.